Given below is one T cell receptor (beta chain) in context. Authors' processing steps: Amplification from reference gene primers served as the basis for estimated nucleated cell counts. Libraries were prepared by immunoSEQ multiplex PCR; TCRdb keeps only in-frame clonotypes and omits some of them. The V and J calls and clone size are taken from that table; D and trimming were inferred from the DNA. The repertoire holds 200,000 to 300,000 clones, with about 89% as singletons. V gave up 4 bases and J gave up 0 bases, with 12 bases separating them. The CDR3 length is 14 residues. From germline, CDR1 is SQVTM and CDR2 ANQGSEA. This sample stems from a study of blood T cell repertoires in COVID-19. Study overall: COVID-19 samples, acute and convalescent, were from the United States, Italy and Spain. The analysed material was cDNA or gDNA that came from T cells, B-cell-depleted T cells, or PBMCs.

The receptor's source is a man in his forties who had recovered from COVID-19. The sample taken for sequencing was peripheral blood. The chain recombines TRBV29-1 with TRBJ1-2; possible D gene TRBD1, 5 bases. DNA of the CDR3: TGCAGCGTTGGGGCAGGGCACGCTAACTATGGCTACACCTTC. It yields the protein CSVGAGHANYGYTF.